This T cell receptor (beta chain) was captured in a study of blood T cell repertoires in COVID-19. In the study's own analysis: Counts of nucleated cells, estimated from reference gene primer amplification, were obtained. Assay: immunoSEQ multiplex PCR; the TCRdb copy retains only in-frame clones and omits some. V, J and clone size are taken as reported in that table, and D and trimming were inferred from the DNA itself. The sample holds about 160,000 clones; around 90% are singletons and the top ten take roughly 4.5%. V was pared by 5 bases and J by 4 bases, with 11 bases of the junction left unmatched. In germline, CDR1 is LNHDA, CDR2 SQIVND (reference sequence). The CDR3 extends over 16 amino acids.

The TCR originated in an older woman with active or convalescent COVID-19. Sequencing used peripheral blood. The chain recombines TRBV19 with TRBJ2-5; 9 bases match TRBD2. Written as DNA, the CDR3 is TGTGCCAGTAGTTTGGACCCTAGCGGGGTAGGAGAGACCCAGTACTTC. Protein product: CASSLDPSGVGETQYF.